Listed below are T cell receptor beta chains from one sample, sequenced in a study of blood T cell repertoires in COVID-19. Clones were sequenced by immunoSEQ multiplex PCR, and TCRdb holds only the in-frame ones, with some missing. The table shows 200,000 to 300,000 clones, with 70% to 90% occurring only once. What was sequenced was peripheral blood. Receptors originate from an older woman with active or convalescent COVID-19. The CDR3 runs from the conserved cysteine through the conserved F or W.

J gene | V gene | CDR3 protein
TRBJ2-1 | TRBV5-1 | CASSFESGGGRNEQFF
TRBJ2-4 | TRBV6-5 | CASTLGVQNIQYF
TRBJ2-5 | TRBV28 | CASSRGGQETQYF
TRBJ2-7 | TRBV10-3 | CAISERGQGSYEQYF
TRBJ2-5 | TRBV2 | CASSITGQGIGETQYF
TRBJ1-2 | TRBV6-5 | CASSYDGTGNGYTF
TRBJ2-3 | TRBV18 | CASSRQGASTDTQYF
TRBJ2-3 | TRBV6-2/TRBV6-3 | CASSYLGLAGEPTDTQYF
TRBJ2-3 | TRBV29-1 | CSVDSGPDTQYF
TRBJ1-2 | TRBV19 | CASSRLPGQGNSYGYTF
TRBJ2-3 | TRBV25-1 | CASSGLAGVSDTQYF
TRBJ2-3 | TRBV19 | CASSPTSIPDTQYF
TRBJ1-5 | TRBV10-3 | CAISEARVVDNQPQHF
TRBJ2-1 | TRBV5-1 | CASSLTTRREFNEQFF
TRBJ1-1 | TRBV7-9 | CASSLRSGDTEAFF
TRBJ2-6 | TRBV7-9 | CASSSPRRGSGANVLTF
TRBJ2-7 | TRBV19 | CASSVSFAGSSYEQYF
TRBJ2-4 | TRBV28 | CASSTSSGGPKNIQYF
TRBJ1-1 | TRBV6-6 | CASRAPNTEAFF
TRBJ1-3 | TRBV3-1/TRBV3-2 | CASSQDLAHSGNTIYF
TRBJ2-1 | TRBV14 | CASSQDPLGERESDNEQFF
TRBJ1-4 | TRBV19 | CASRGGIVSEKLFF
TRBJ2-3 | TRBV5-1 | CASSLWTSGSPTDTQYF
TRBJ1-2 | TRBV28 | CASSPPNPTANYGYTF
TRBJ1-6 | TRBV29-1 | CSVLDRVNSPLHF
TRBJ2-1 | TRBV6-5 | CASRASGGYNEQFF
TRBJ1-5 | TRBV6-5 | CASRDNRGNQPQHF
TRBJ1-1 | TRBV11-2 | CASSSLAGPGGEAFF
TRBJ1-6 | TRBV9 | CASSVGGRENSPLHF
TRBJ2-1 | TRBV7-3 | CASSQSTSGRDNEQFF